The 8 T cell receptor beta chains below come from one sample, sequenced in a study of regulatory dendritic cells for organ transplantation. These TCRs are of unknown antigen specificity. This table comes from immunoSEQ multiplex PCR, and its TCRdb copy is limited to in-frame clones, with some not included. The sample includes around 20,000 clones, around 85% of them seen just once. CFSE-labeled sorted T cells met regulatory or mature dendritic cells for 4 to 6 days. The specimen sequenced was naive CD4+ T cells from blood cultured with regulatory dendritic cells. Subset of the sample: CD45RA+ naive T cells. The receptor set was obtained from a human donor in good health.

The chain has TRBV7-2 and TRBJ2-1; 11 nucleotides align to TRBD2. The CDR3 is 16 residues long. V lost 0 bases, J lost 4 bases, and 2 bases stayed unmatched. Germline V gives CDR1 SGHTA, CDR2 FQGNSA. Here the CDR3 reads CASSLAGLAAYNEQFF. CDR3 DNA: TGTGCCAGCAGCTTAGCGGGACTAGCGGCATACAATGAGCAGTTCTTC.

This CDR3 is CASSIGQGTNEQFF. In DNA form, the CDR3 reads TGTGCCAGTAGTATAGGCCAGGGGACCAATGAGCAGTTCTTC. This chain links TRBV19 with TRBJ2-1; D might be TRBD1 (6 bases). CDR3 length: 14 residues. The germline V gene encodes CDR1 LNHDA and CDR2 SQIVND (reference sequence). V was cut by 1 base and J by 6 bases, with 10 bases left in between.

This chain connects TRBV28 to TRBJ2-7, with 8 bases fitting TRBD1. CDR1 is MDHEN, CDR2 SYDVKM, per germline. Unmatched junction bases numbered 15, after V lost 5 bases and J lost 6 bases. The CDR3 is 16 amino acids. The CDR3 spells CASSGQGGQVGVEQYF. The DNA for the CDR3 is TGTGCCAGCAGTGGTCAGGGGGGACAGGTGGGAGTCGAGCAGTACTTC.

A single count supports this clone. V and J are TRBV5-4 and TRBJ2-3; no firm D call. This CDR3 is 17 amino acids long. Trimming shortened V by 3 bases and J by 0 bases, and 17 bases separated the two germline ends. Germline V CDR1 and CDR2: SGHNT, YYREEE (reference sequence). The CDR3 reads CASSSVSHRASTDTQYF. The CDR3 region has the DNA TGTGCCAGCAGCTCCGTATCCCATCGAGCTAGCACAGATACGCAGTATTTT. The whole variable domain, remainder taken from reference TRBV5-4 and TRBJ2-3, is ETGVTQSPTHLIKTRGQQVTLRCSSQSGHNTVSWYQQALGQGPQFIFQYYREEENGRGNFPPRFSGLQFPNYSSELNVNALELDDSALYLCASSSVSHRASTDTQYFGPGTRLTVL.

In its sample, this clone was seen once. The chain carries TRBV18 and TRBJ2-7; the match to TRBD2 covers 10 bases. This CDR3 comprises 16 residues. Germline V lookup: CDR1 KGHSH, CDR2 LQKENI. Trimming cost V 1 base and J 1 base; bases outside gene matches: 4. Here the CDR3 reads CASSPQASGGSYEQYF. The CDR3 nucleotides are TGTGCCAGCTCACCACAGGCTAGCGGGGGATCCTACGAGCAGTACTTC.

The CDR3 DNA reads as TGTGCCAGCAGCCAAGGGCGCCCCTACGAGCAGTACTTC. Its translation is CASSQGRPYEQYF. V is TRBV4-2 and J is TRBJ2-7; D unclear. V shed 1 base and J shed 2 bases, with 6 bases lying between them. Germline-derived CDR1 and CDR2 are LGHNA and YNFKEQ. The CDR3 length is 13 residues.

This clone was found a few times. The rearrangement uses TRBV5-5 and TRBJ2-7; TRBD1 matches at 8 bases. The CDR3 covers 15 residues. V lost 4 bases and J lost 5; bases outside the gene matches: 11. The V gene's germline CDR1 is SGHKS and CDR2 YYEKEE (reference sequence). The CDR3 coding sequence is TGTGCCAGCAGCCCCGACCGAGGGACAGGCCACGAGCAGTACTTC. It specifies CASSPDRGTGHEQYF. The complete variable domain, with remaining parts taken from reference TRBV5-5 and TRBJ2-7, reads DAGVTQSPTHLIKTRGQQVTLRCSPISGHKSVSWYQQVLGQGPQFIFQYYEKEERGRGNFPDRFSARQFPNYSSELNVNALLLGDSALYLCASSPDRGTGHEQYFGPGTRLTVT.

This rearrangement joins TRBV27 to TRBJ2-7, with D possibly TRBD2 on 7 matching bases. The germline gives CDR1 MNHEY, CDR2 SMNVEV (reference sequence). V was trimmed by 4 bases and J by 6 bases, leaving 13 bases between them. This CDR3 contains 13 residues. CDR3 loop: CASSYRGGREQYF. In DNA form, the CDR3 reads TGTGCCAGCAGTTACCGCGGGGGCCGCGAGCAGTACTTC.